The rows below give T cell receptor beta chains drawn from one sample of a study of shared clonotypes between healthy human individuals. Produced via immunoSEQ multiplex PCR; TCRdb's table is partial and in-frame only. The table lists about 2.1 million clones, around 93% of them singletons. Sequenced: naive CD8+ T cells from PBMCs. All receptors derive from a man aged 18-30 years in good health. Some clones in this sample may be carry-over from other donors' samples. The CDR3 runs from the conserved cysteine through the conserved F or W. Each record gives: clone size, D gene, V gene, J gene, CDR3 protein, CDR3 DNA. The D gene is left open where the match is weak. Where a row states a size, it is once, few, many or the class of an expanded clone; other rows omit it.

abundance: NA; d_gene: NA; v_gene: TRBV30; j_gene: TRBJ2-7; CDR3aa: CAWISGRSYEQYF; CDR3nt: TGTGCCTGGATCAGTGGACGCTCCTACGAGCAGTACTTC
abundance: NA; d_gene: TRBD2; v_gene: TRBV9; j_gene: TRBJ2-1; CDR3aa: CASSAGLAGGPYNEQFF; CDR3nt: TGTGCCAGCAGCGCCGGACTAGCGGGAGGACCTTACAATGAGCAGTTCTTC
abundance: NA; d_gene: NA; v_gene: TRBV29-1; j_gene: TRBJ1-1; CDR3aa: CSVDKGGPEAFF; CDR3nt: TGCAGCGTTGACAAAGGGGGGCCTGAAGCTTTCTTT
abundance: NA; d_gene: TRBD2; v_gene: TRBV27; j_gene: TRBJ2-5; CDR3aa: CASSGTSWVQETQYF; CDR3nt: TGTGCCAGCAGTGGGACTAGTTGGGTGCAAGAGACCCAGTACTTC
abundance: NA; d_gene: NA; v_gene: TRBV25-1; j_gene: TRBJ1-4; CDR3aa: CASSELSEKGEKLFF; CDR3nt: TGTGCCAGCAGTGAATTATCCGAGAAGGGTGAAAAACTGTTTTTT
abundance: NA; d_gene: NA; v_gene: TRBV29-1; j_gene: TRBJ2-1; CDR3aa: CSVATGNEQFF; CDR3nt: TGCAGCGTCGCCACCGGCAATGAGCAGTTCTTC
abundance: NA; d_gene: NA; v_gene: TRBV21-1; j_gene: TRBJ1-3; CDR3aa: CASSKGNSGNTIYF; CDR3nt: TGTGCCAGCAGCAAGGGGAACTCTGGAAACACCATATATTTT
abundance: NA; d_gene: NA; v_gene: TRBV7-6; j_gene: TRBJ2-7; CDR3aa: CASSLGGRSGQYF; CDR3nt: TGTGCCAGCAGCTTAGGAGGGCGTAGTGGGCAGTACTTC
abundance: NA; d_gene: NA; v_gene: TRBV27; j_gene: TRBJ2-7; CDR3aa: CASKRGTELYEQYF; CDR3nt: TGTGCCAGCAAACGCGGGACAGAACTCTACGAGCAGTACTTC
abundance: NA; d_gene: NA; v_gene: TRBV7-9; j_gene: TRBJ1-2; CDR3aa: CASSSTLRQGRYGYTF; CDR3nt: TGTGCCAGCAGCTCAACCCTCCGGCAGGGTAGATATGGCTACACCTTC
abundance: NA; d_gene: NA; v_gene: TRBV18; j_gene: TRBJ2-7; CDR3aa: CASSPGRHYEQYF; CDR3nt: TGTGCCAGCTCACCTGGACGACACTACGAGCAGTACTTC
abundance: NA; d_gene: NA; v_gene: TRBV4-1; j_gene: TRBJ2-3; CDR3aa: CASSRSGGTDTQYF; CDR3nt: TGCGCCAGCAGTCGTTCTGGGGGCACAGATACGCAGTATTTT
abundance: NA; d_gene: NA; v_gene: TRBV5-1; j_gene: TRBJ2-7; CDR3aa: CASSWGVGYEQYF; CDR3nt: TGCGCCAGCAGCTGGGGCGTGGGATACGAGCAGTACTTC
abundance: once; d_gene: NA; v_gene: TRBV19; j_gene: TRBJ2-2; CDR3aa: CASSIQAADTGELFF; CDR3nt: TGTGCCAGTAGTATACAGGCGGCCGACACCGGGGAGCTGTTTTTT
abundance: NA; d_gene: TRBD2; v_gene: TRBV7-8; j_gene: TRBJ2-1; CDR3aa: CASSFLGTSGIIEQFF; CDR3nt: TGTGCCAGCAGCTTCCTCGGGACTAGCGGGATTATTGAGCAGTTCTTC
abundance: NA; d_gene: NA; v_gene: TRBV7-6; j_gene: TRBJ2-3; CDR3aa: CASSSEYSTDTQYF; CDR3nt: TGTGCCAGCAGCTCGGAATATAGCACAGATACGCAGTATTTT
abundance: NA; d_gene: TRBD1; v_gene: TRBV27; j_gene: TRBJ2-7; CDR3aa: CASSPSTGESSYEQYF; CDR3nt: TGTGCCAGCAGTCCCTCGACAGGGGAAAGCTCCTACGAGCAGTACTTC
abundance: NA; d_gene: TRBD1; v_gene: TRBV9; j_gene: TRBJ2-2; CDR3aa: CASSVDRDRGLEAGELFF; CDR3nt: TGTGCCAGCAGCGTAGACCGGGACAGGGGGCTTGAAGCCGGGGAGCTGTTTTTT
abundance: NA; d_gene: TRBD1; v_gene: TRBV7-3; j_gene: TRBJ2-2; CDR3aa: CASSPDRGGGQRGTGELFF; CDR3nt: TGTGCCAGCAGCCCTGACAGGGGTGGAGGGCAAAGGGGCACCGGGGAGCTGTTTTTT
abundance: NA; d_gene: TRBD1; v_gene: TRBV27; j_gene: TRBJ1-4; CDR3aa: CASRWGTGEKLFF; CDR3nt: TGTGCCAGCAGATGGGGGACAGGGGAAAAACTGTTTTTT
abundance: NA; d_gene: NA; v_gene: TRBV9; j_gene: TRBJ2-1; CDR3aa: CASSDHNEQFF; CDR3nt: TGTGCCAGCAGCGATCACAATGAGCAGTTCTTC
abundance: NA; d_gene: TRBD2; v_gene: TRBV9; j_gene: TRBJ2-7; CDR3aa: CASSAGTMNYEQYF; CDR3nt: TGTGCCAGCAGCGCCGGGACTATGAATTACGAGCAGTACTTC
abundance: NA; d_gene: NA; v_gene: TRBV7-9; j_gene: TRBJ2-3; CDR3aa: CASRPPIGIGPHLTDTQYF; CDR3nt: TGTGCCAGCAGACCCCCAATAGGTATCGGGCCTCACCTCACAGATACGCAGTATTTT
abundance: NA; d_gene: NA; v_gene: TRBV11-2; j_gene: TRBJ2-1; CDR3aa: CASSSGRGGARYNEQFF; CDR3nt: TGTGCCAGCAGCTCGGGCCGTGGAGGGGCACGCTACAATGAGCAGTTCTTC
abundance: NA; d_gene: NA; v_gene: TRBV5-5; j_gene: TRBJ1-2; CDR3aa: CASSLGVLNYGYTF; CDR3nt: TGTGCCAGCAGCTTGGGGGTTTTGAACTATGGCTACACCTTC
abundance: NA; d_gene: TRBD1; v_gene: TRBV28; j_gene: TRBJ2-7; CDR3aa: CASSPPGTGYEQYF; CDR3nt: TGTGCCAGCAGTCCTCCCGGGACAGGGTACGAGCAGTACTTC
abundance: NA; d_gene: NA; v_gene: TRBV27; j_gene: TRBJ2-7; CDR3aa: CASSLSGGGSYEQYF; CDR3nt: TGTGCCAGCAGTTTATCAGGAGGGGGATCCTACGAGCAGTACTTC
abundance: NA; d_gene: NA; v_gene: TRBV7-8; j_gene: TRBJ1-5; CDR3aa: CASSFQGFGENQPQHF; CDR3nt: TGTGCCAGCAGCTTCCAGGGTTTCGGGGAAAATCAGCCCCAGCATTTT
abundance: few; d_gene: TRBD1; v_gene: TRBV4-1; j_gene: TRBJ1-2; CDR3aa: CASSQDPMGQGIYGYTF; CDR3nt: TGCGCCAGCAGCCAAGATCCTATGGGACAGGGTATCTATGGCTACACCTTC
abundance: NA; d_gene: NA; v_gene: TRBV19; j_gene: TRBJ2-1; CDR3aa: CASSIDLVRQTYNEQFF; CDR3nt: TGTGCCAGTAGTATAGATCTGGTTCGGCAGACCTACAATGAGCAGTTCTTC
abundance: once; d_gene: NA; v_gene: TRBV10-3; j_gene: TRBJ1-2; CDR3aa: CAISGFINYGYTF; CDR3nt: TGTGCCATCAGTGGGTTCATAAACTATGGCTACACCTTC
abundance: NA; d_gene: NA; v_gene: TRBV7-9; j_gene: TRBJ2-3; CDR3aa: CASSLLALGTDTQYF; CDR3nt: TGTGCCAGCAGTTTGCTAGCTTTAGGCACAGATACGCAGTATTTT
abundance: NA; d_gene: NA; v_gene: TRBV9; j_gene: TRBJ2-1; CDR3aa: CASSPPLAEGDEQFF; CDR3nt: TGTGCCAGCAGCCCCCCCCTCGCCGAAGGGGATGAGCAGTTCTTC
abundance: NA; d_gene: TRBD2; v_gene: TRBV27; j_gene: TRBJ2-7; CDR3aa: CASSPLGLAERLSYEQYF; CDR3nt: TGTGCCAGCAGTCCCCTTGGACTAGCGGAGCGCCTCTCCTACGAGCAGTACTTC
abundance: once; d_gene: NA; v_gene: TRBV6-5; j_gene: TRBJ2-1; CDR3aa: CASRGFPPMDEQFF; CDR3nt: TGTGCCAGCCGGGGCTTTCCGCCGATGGATGAGCAGTTCTTC
abundance: once; d_gene: NA; v_gene: TRBV19; j_gene: TRBJ2-7; CDR3aa: CASSNGWNEQYF; CDR3nt: TGTGCCAGTAGTAATGGGTGGAACGAGCAGTACTTC
abundance: once; d_gene: TRBD2; v_gene: TRBV11-1; j_gene: TRBJ2-7; CDR3aa: CASSLLAGHSYEQYF; CDR3nt: TGTGCCAGCAGCCTACTAGCGGGCCACTCCTACGAGCAGTACTTC
abundance: NA; d_gene: NA; v_gene: TRBV5-6; j_gene: TRBJ2-7; CDR3aa: CASSLWGSVYEQYF; CDR3nt: TGTGCCAGCAGCTTGTGGGGGAGTGTATACGAGCAGTACTTC
abundance: NA; d_gene: NA; v_gene: TRBV10-3; j_gene: TRBJ1-4; CDR3aa: CAAGVGGNEKLFF; CDR3nt: TGTGCCGCGGGGGTCGGCGGTAATGAAAAACTGTTTTTT
abundance: NA; d_gene: NA; v_gene: TRBV2; j_gene: TRBJ1-1; CDR3aa: CASTDLLNTEAFF; CDR3nt: TGTGCCAGCACTGATCTACTGAACACTGAAGCTTTCTTT
abundance: NA; d_gene: NA; v_gene: TRBV6-6; j_gene: TRBJ1-1; CDR3aa: CASGGGRVTEAFF; CDR3nt: TGTGCCAGCGGAGGGGGGCGGGTGACTGAAGCTTTCTTT
abundance: NA; d_gene: NA; v_gene: TRBV27; j_gene: TRBJ2-2; CDR3aa: CASSLGGRELFF; CDR3nt: TGTGCCAGCAGTTTAGGGGGGAGGGAGCTGTTTTTT
abundance: NA; d_gene: TRBD2; v_gene: TRBV29-1; j_gene: TRBJ2-1; CDR3aa: CSHLGGIGYNEQFF; CDR3nt: TGCAGCCACCTGGGGGGGATTGGATACAATGAGCAGTTCTTC
abundance: NA; d_gene: NA; v_gene: TRBV28; j_gene: TRBJ1-2; CDR3aa: CASSPGLGNYGYTF; CDR3nt: TGTGCCAGCAGCCCCGGGTTGGGTAACTATGGCTACACCTTC
abundance: NA; d_gene: NA; v_gene: TRBV10-3; j_gene: TRBJ1-4; CDR3aa: CAIRQGDFRDEKLFF; CDR3nt: TGTGCCATCAGGCAAGGGGATTTTAGGGATGAAAAACTGTTTTTT
abundance: NA; d_gene: NA; v_gene: TRBV14; j_gene: TRBJ2-7; CDR3aa: CASSQGFFEQYF; CDR3nt: TGTGCCAGCAGCCAAGGTTTTTTCGAGCAGTACTTC
abundance: once; d_gene: NA; v_gene: TRBV27; j_gene: TRBJ2-7; CDR3aa: CASSPRGGRIYEQYF; CDR3nt: TGTGCCAGCAGTCCACGGGGAGGAAGAATCTACGAGCAGTACTTC
abundance: NA; d_gene: NA; v_gene: TRBV27; j_gene: TRBJ1-1; CDR3aa: CASGTRGLNTEAFF; CDR3nt: TGTGCCAGCGGTACTCGGGGACTGAACACTGAAGCTTTCTTT
abundance: NA; d_gene: TRBD1; v_gene: TRBV7-7; j_gene: TRBJ2-2; CDR3aa: CASSAGTGNTGELFF; CDR3nt: TGTGCCAGCAGCGCCGGGACAGGCAACACCGGGGAGCTGTTTTTT
abundance: once; d_gene: TRBD1; v_gene: TRBV7-2; j_gene: TRBJ2-1; CDR3aa: CASSPRQGDNEQFF; CDR3nt: TGTGCCAGCAGCCCACGACAGGGCGACAATGAGCAGTTCTTC
abundance: NA; d_gene: NA; v_gene: TRBV7-9; j_gene: TRBJ2-7; CDR3aa: CASSTGSSYEQYF; CDR3nt: TGTGCCAGCAGCACAGGGAGCTCCTACGAGCAGTACTTC